A single sample is the source of the 29 T cell receptor beta chains below, sequenced in a study of human T cells and chemical hapten exposure. TCRdb ran MiXCR on the RACE reads and lists one entry per CDR3 protein. The profile shows some 350,000 distinct CDR3 sequences, about 7% of them singletons. Time point specified: patch test 1, 2 weeks after DPC sensitization. As for treatment: therapeutic diphenylcyclopropenone sensitization with weekly scalp DPC. The starting material was whole blood, obtained in connection with sensitization to the hapten diphenylcyclopropenone (DPC). These receptors were obtained from a young woman with alopecia areata. Some clones in this sample may be carry-over from other donors' samples.

This clonotype occurred many times. CDR3 DNA: TGTGCCAGCAGTTTAGGACAGGCTAGCAATCAGCCCCAGCATTTT. It yields the protein CASSLGQASNQPQHF. This rearrangement joins TRBV12-3 or TRBV12-4 to TRBJ1-5, with D perhaps TRBD1 (6 bases). V lost 1 base, J lost 0 bases, and 7 bases lay in between. This CDR3 has 15 residues.

This clonotype came up many times. The V call is TRBV3-1, the J call TRBJ2-1; TRBD2 matches 10 bases. CDR1 LGHDT and CDR2 YNNKEL come from the germline V gene (reference sequence). This CDR3 is 17 amino acids long. V gave up 0 bases and J gave up 4 bases; unmatched junction bases: 6. CDR3 sequence (DNA): TGTGCCAGCAGCCAAGATAGTCTGACTAGCGGGTACAATGAGCAGTTCTTC. Its protein is CASSQDSLTSGYNEQFF.

In this sample, this clonotype turned up many times. V is TRBV9 and J is TRBJ2-2; possibly TRBD1 for D (5 bases). CDR1 and CDR2 (germline): SGDLS, YYNGEE. This CDR3 has 15 residues. The V end was cut by 4 bases, the J end by 5 bases, with 15 bases between. The CDR3 loop reads CASSSSGILTGELFF. In DNA, the CDR3 is TGTGCCAGCAGCTCATCAGGGATCTTGACCGGGGAGCTGTTTTTT.

This clonotype occurred many times. V gene TRBV3-1 combines with J gene TRBJ1-5, with D unresolved. The CDR3 consists of 12 residues. Trimming removed 2 bases at V and 1 base at J, with 0 bases between. Germline assignment: CDR1 LGHDT and CDR2 YNNKEL (reference sequence). This CDR3 reads CASSQSNQPQHF. Here the CDR3 DNA reads TGTGCCAGCAGCCAAAGCAATCAGCCCCAGCATTTT.

The sample holds many counts of this clonotype. The genes are TRBV29-1 and TRBJ2-3; D possibly matches TRBD1 or TRBD2 (5 bases each). There are 14 residues in the CDR3. CDR1 and CDR2 (germline): SQVTM, ANQGSEA. V lost 7 bases to trimming and J lost 0 bases, with 14 bases between them. CDR3 sequence reads: CSGINGDSTDTQYF. The CDR3 DNA sequence: TGCAGCGGGATTAACGGGGACAGCACAGATACGCAGTATTTT.

V and J are TRBV12-5 and TRBJ1-5, with 10 positions matching TRBD1. There are 15 residues in the CDR3. Germline V lookup: CDR1 LGHNT, CDR2 FRNRAP. Unmatched junction bases numbered 3, after V lost 1 base and J lost 6 bases. The CDR3 DNA sequence: TGTGCTAGTGGTTTGGGACAGGGGGCTAGTCAGCCCCAGCATTTT. This codes for CASGLGQGASQPQHF.

This clonotype was seen ten or more times. The genes are TRBV11-1 and TRBJ2-1, with D unresolved. Per germline, CDR1 SGHAT and CDR2 FQDESV (reference sequence). Trimming left V 2 bases short and J 6 bases short, with 14 bases between. The CDR3 is 15 amino acids. CDR3 residues: CASSLRHSKSNEQFF. The DNA of the CDR3 is TGTGCCAGCAGCTTAAGGCATTCCAAAAGCAATGAGCAGTTCTTC. Based on the CDR3 plus reference TRBV11-1 and TRBJ2-1, the full variable domain is EAEVAQSPRYKITEKSQAVAFWCDPISGHATLYWYRQILGQGPELLVQFQDESVVDDSQLPKDRFSAERLKGVDSTLKIQPAELGDSAMYLCASSLRHSKSNEQFFGPGTRLTVL.

This clonotype has ten or more counts. This chain uses TRBV28 with TRBJ1-1; D is perhaps TRBD1 (5 bases). CDR3 length: 15 residues. Germline values: CDR1 MDHEN, CDR2 SYDVKM. Trimming stripped 4 bases from V and 1 base from J, with 13 bases between. For the CDR3, the DNA is TGTGCCAGCAGTTGGCCCTTACAGGAGAACACTGAAGCTTTCTTT. It specifies CASSWPLQENTEAFF.

This clonotype was recorded a few times. V and J are TRBV5-1 and TRBJ1-1; no firm D call. Germline values: CDR1 SGHRS, CDR2 YFSETQ. Trimming cost V 1 base and J 6 bases, with 13 bases left between them. The CDR3 sequence is 14 residues long. The CDR3 nucleotides read TGCGCCAGCAGCTTGTGGTCCCTGGCCCCTGAAGCTTTCTTT. It is translated as CASSLWSLAPEAFF. Together with reference TRBV5-1 and TRBJ1-1, the CDR3 gives the full variable domain: KAGVTQTPRYLIKTRGQQVTLSCSPISGHRSVSWYQQTPGQGLQFLFEYFSETQRNKGNFPGRFSGRQFSNSRSEMNVSTLELGDSALYLCASSLWSLAPEAFFGQGTRLTVV.

The table lists this clonotype with a few counts. The gene calls are TRBV5-5 and TRBJ1-4; perhaps TRBD1 as D (5 bases). The V end was cut by 4 bases, the J end by 8 bases, with 15 bases between. The CDR3 covers 14 residues. Germline V gene lookup returns CDR1 SGHKS and CDR2 YYEKEE (reference sequence). The CDR3 reads CASSGGIGAEKLFF. CDR3 in DNA: TGTGCCAGCAGCGGGGGTATCGGGGCGGAAAAACTGTTTTTT.

The sample holds a few counts of this clonotype. This rearrangement joins TRBV10-3 to TRBJ2-7; 7 bases align to TRBD1. Germline V gene sequence: CDR1 ENHRY, CDR2 SYGVKD. The CDR3 runs 13 residues. Germline trimming cut 9 bases from V and 0 bases from J; bases unmatched to any gene: 5. CDR3 region: CAIAGTDSYEQYF. The CDR3 bases are TGTGCCATTGCCGGGACAGACTCCTACGAGCAGTACTTC.

This clonotype was counted between two and nine times. CDR3 in amino acids: CSARPLEGEREEQFF. The CDR3 DNA reads as TGCAGTGCCAGACCGCTAGAAGGCGAGCGGGAAGAGCAGTTCTTC. The V call is TRBV20-1, the J call TRBJ2-1; 7 nucleotides line up with TRBD2. The CDR3 loop spans 15 amino acids. Germline CDR1 reads DFQATT; CDR2 reads SNEGSKA (reference sequence). V was pared by 6 bases and J by 10 bases, with 18 bases of the junction left unmatched.

This clonotype was recorded at least ten times. The V and J genes are TRBV6-2 or TRBV6-3 and TRBJ1-5, with 7 bases identical to TRBD1. The V gene end was trimmed by 2 bases and the J gene end by 4 bases; junction bases not matched to a gene: 8. Germline V gene lookup returns CDR1 MNHEY and CDR2 SVGEGT. This CDR3 contains 16 residues. CDR3 DNA sequence: TGTGCCAGCAGTTACGGCGTCGGGACAGCGAATCAGCCCCAGCATTTT. Protein sequence: CASSYGVGTANQPQHF.

CDR3 sequence (DNA): TGCGCCAGCAGCCATCAAGCGGGGAGCTCCTACGAGCAGTACTTC. Translated, it gives CASSHQAGSSYEQYF. The genes are TRBV4-3 and TRBJ2-7; 7 bases map to TRBD2. V lost 3 bases to trimming and J lost 0 bases; unmatched junction nucleotides: 5. Per the germline V gene, CDR1 is LGHNA and CDR2 is YSLEER. This CDR3 is built from 15 residues.

This clonotype was seen a few times. The rearrangement joins TRBV25-1 to TRBJ1-1; D is undetermined. The CDR3 length is 13 residues. V lost 3 bases and J lost 4, with 9 bases in between. The germline V gene encodes CDR1 MGHDK and CDR2 SYGVNS. CDR3 loop: CASSDEHPTEAFF. In DNA, the CDR3 is TGTGCCAGCAGTGATGAACATCCCACTGAAGCTTTCTTT.

This clonotype came up many times. The V and J genes are TRBV9 and TRBJ2-2; D perhaps matches TRBD2 (6 bases). The V and J ends lost 3 bases and 0 bases respectively, with 15 bases between them. Germline assignment: CDR1 SGDLS and CDR2 YYNGEE. The CDR3 covers 17 residues. The CDR3 DNA is TGTGCCAGCAGCGAGCCGATGAGACTAGCGAACACCGGGGAGCTGTTTTTT. This sequence encodes CASSEPMRLANTGELFF.

The chain couples TRBV12-3 or TRBV12-4 to TRBJ1-2, with D perhaps TRBD1 (5 bases). CDR3 length: 15 residues. V was trimmed by 1 base and J by 3 bases, leaving 12 bases between them. CDR3 coding DNA: TGTGCCAGCAGTTTAGGGGGCAGGGAAGACTATGGCTACACCTTC. Its translation: CASSLGGREDYGYTF.

This clonotype was found a few times. The rearrangement links TRBV4-3 to TRBJ2-7, with D possibly being TRBD1 (6 bases). The length of the CDR3 is 14 residues. From germline, CDR1 is LGHNA and CDR2 YSLEER. V lost 1 base and J 2 bases, leaving 9 bases between the germline ends. The CDR3 nucleotides are TGCGCCAGCAGCCAAGTTGGGACACCCTACGAGCAGTACTTC. This gives the protein CASSQVGTPYEQYF.

In this sample, this clonotype turned up a few times. J is TRBJ2-3 and V is TRBV5-1; no definite D call. V was pared by 0 bases and J by 2 bases, with 10 bases between. This CDR3 has 15 amino acids. Looked up from germline, CDR1 is SGHRS and CDR2 is YFSETQ. CDR3 nucleotides: TGCGCCAGCAGCTTGGTCGGCCAAGCCACAGATACGCAGTATTTT. Translation: CASSLVGQATDTQYF. Drawing the rest from reference TRBV5-1 and TRBJ2-3, the complete variable domain is KAGVTQTPRYLIKTRGQQVTLSCSPISGHRSVSWYQQTPGQGLQFLFEYFSETQRNKGNFPGRFSGRQFSNSRSEMNVSTLELGDSALYLCASSLVGQATDTQYFGPGTRLTVL.

This clonotype was seen more than once but under ten times. V gene TRBV20-1 combines with J gene TRBJ2-3; the D is unclear. V lost 3 bases, J lost 5 bases, and 6 bases lay in between. CDR1 is DFQATT and CDR2 is SNEGSKA in the germline V gene (reference sequence). The CDR3 length is 11 residues. This CDR3 is CSASHGDTQYF. CDR3 nucleotides: TGCAGTGCTAGTCACGGAGATACGCAGTATTTT.

In its sample, this clonotype was seen many times. The chain links TRBV27 to TRBJ2-7; D not resolved. Germline-derived CDR1 and CDR2 are MNHEY and SMNVEV (reference sequence). V dropped 3 bases and J dropped 0 bases, with 18 bases sitting between them. The CDR3 is made up of 17 amino acids. The CDR3 bases are TGTGCCAGCAGTTTGGCCCCAGGCCGAAAGCTCTCCTACGAGCAGTACTTC. It specifies CASSLAPGRKLSYEQYF.

Many counts were recorded for this clonotype. The J gene is TRBJ2-3, the V gene TRBV18; 12 positions match TRBD2. CDR1 is KGHSH and CDR2 is LQKENI in the germline V gene. The trim removed 6 bases at V and 0 bases at J, leaving 7 bases unmatched. There are 17 residues in the CDR3. CDR3 in DNA: TGTGCCAGCTCCCCGGGACTAGCGGGCGTAAGCACAGATACGCAGTATTTT. Protein: CASSPGLAGVSTDTQYF.

There are many counts of this clonotype. This chain links TRBV28 with TRBJ2-2; D unclear. The CDR3 covers 14 residues. The ends were cut back, 4 bases at V and 7 bases at J, with 13 bases in the middle. Per the germline V gene, CDR1 is MDHEN and CDR2 is SYDVKM. CDR3 DNA: TGTGCCAGCAGTTCAATCCCATTAGACGGGGAGCTGTTTTTT. This codes for CASSSIPLDGELFF.

This clonotype was seen only a few times. The chain recombines TRBV7-2 with TRBJ2-2; D is possibly TRBD1 or TRBD2 (5 bases each). The CDR3 covers 15 residues. CDR1 is SGHTA, CDR2 FQGNSA, per germline. V was shortened by 5 bases and J by 4 bases, with 14 bases between the two germline ends. CDR3 bases: TGTGCCAGCAGCGTTGGGACCCAAGGCACCGGGGAGCTGTTTTTT. Translation: CASSVGTQGTGELFF. Looking up the rest from reference TRBV7-2 and TRBJ2-2 gives the full variable domain: GAGVSQSPSNKVTEKGKDVELRCDPISGHTALYWYRQSLGQGLEFLIYFQGNSAPDKSGLPSDRFSAERTGGSVSTLTIQRTQQEDSAVYLCASSVGTQGTGELFFGEGSRLTVL.

This clonotype was seen ten or more times. This rearrangement joins TRBV6-5 to TRBJ2-7, with D perhaps given as TRBD1 or TRBD2 (5 bases each). Germline CDR1 reads MNHEY; CDR2 reads SVGAGI. The germline V and J ends were trimmed by 2 bases and 0 bases, with 11 bases remaining between them. CDR3 length: 15 amino acids. CDR3 loop: CASSYGLGASYEQYF. Here the CDR3 DNA reads TGTGCCAGCAGTTACGGACTCGGGGCCTCCTACGAGCAGTACTTC.

V gene TRBV7-8 combines with J gene TRBJ2-3; 7 bases are shared with TRBD1. CDR3 length: 15 residues. Germline values: CDR1 SGHVS, CDR2 FQNEAQ. The trim removed 3 bases at V and 0 bases at J, leaving 3 bases unmatched. This chain's CDR3 is CASSFGDSSTDTQYF. CDR3 bases: TGTGCCAGCAGCTTCGGGGACAGCAGCACAGATACGCAGTATTTT.

The sample holds many counts of this clonotype. The chain links TRBV20-1 to TRBJ2-3; 9 nucleotides agree with TRBD2. CDR1 DFQATT and CDR2 SNEGSKA come from the germline V gene (reference sequence). This CDR3 has 13 amino acids. V lost 2 bases and J lost 5; bases outside the gene matches: 2. CDR3 nucleotide sequence: TGCAGTGCTAGAAGCGGGGGGCAAGATACGCAGTATTTT. Amino acid sequence: CSARSGGQDTQYF.

This chain uses TRBV2 with TRBJ2-7; 7 bases map to TRBD1. The length of the CDR3 is 11 residues. With 7 bases clipped from V and 4 bases from J, the junction kept 1 base outside the gene matches. Germline values: CDR1 SNHLY, CDR2 FYNNEI. This chain's CDR3 is CASKQGYEQYF. CDR3 bases: TGTGCCAGCAAACAGGGGTACGAGCAGTACTTC.

In nucleotides, the CDR3 is TGTGCCAGCAGTTACTCCTGGGGAGACACTGAAGCTTTCTTT. As protein: CASSYSWGDTEAFF. This chain joins TRBV6-2 or TRBV6-3 and TRBJ1-1; D is ambiguous. Germline V gene sequence: CDR1 MNHEY, CDR2 SVGEGT. Between the trimmed V and J ends, which lost 0 bases and 3 bases, there was a span of 8 bases. The CDR3 covers 14 residues.